Each of the 21 T cell receptor beta chains below was sequenced from the same sample in a study of OX40 agonist ivuxolimab in advanced cancers. Libraries were prepared by immunoSEQ multiplex PCR; TCRdb keeps only in-frame clonotypes and omits some of them. Counted here are about 90,000 clones, more than 75% occurring once; the ten biggest clones make up more than 0.25%. Material: CD4+ or CD8+ T cells sorted from blood, obtained in a trial of the OX40 agonist ivuxolimab. The receptors stem from an adult with an advanced solid tumor such as melanoma, head and neck, liver or kidney cancer.

In this sample, this clone turned up a few times. The J gene is TRBJ2-2, the V gene TRBV5-1; TRBD2 is a possible D gene (6 bases). The CDR3 sequence is 15 residues long. The germline CDR1 and CDR2 sequences are SGHRS and YFSETQ. The V end lost 2 bases, the J end lost 5 bases, and 13 bases lay between the germline ends. In DNA form, the CDR3 reads TGCGCCAGCAGCTTATCGGGACTGGGAACCGGGGAGCTGTTTTTT. Protein: CASSLSGLGTGELFF.

For the CDR3, the DNA is TGTGCCACCAGCAGAGATAGGGGGGAGACCCAGTACTTC. Translating gives CATSRDRGETQYF. The chain carries TRBV15 and TRBJ2-5; D possibly corresponds to TRBD1 (6 bases). Trimming removed 0 bases from V and 5 bases from J, with 7 bases in between. The germline CDR1 and CDR2 sequences are LNHNV and YYDKDF (reference sequence). There are 13 residues in the CDR3. The full variable domain, in which reference TRBV15 and TRBJ2-5 provide the parts outside the CDR3, is DAMVIQNPRYQVTQFGKPVTLSCSQTLNHNVMYWYQQKSSQAPKLLFHYYDKDFNNEADTPDNFQSRRPNTSFCFLDIRSPGLGDTAMYLCATSRDRGETQYFGPGTRLLVL.

J is TRBJ2-2 and V is TRBV7-7; D may be TRBD2 (5 bases). The germline V and J ends were trimmed by 5 bases and 0 bases, with 19 bases remaining between them. The CDR3 is 18 amino acids. CDR1 is SSHAT, CDR2 FNYEAQ, per germline (reference sequence). The CDR3 DNA reads TGTGCCAGCAGCCCACGCTTGGCGGACTTTTCGAACACCGGGGAGCTGTTTTTT. Translation: CASSPRLADFSNTGELFF.

The V and J genes are TRBV5-1 and TRBJ2-1, with a possible D match to TRBD1 (6 bases). Germline V gives CDR1 SGHRS, CDR2 YFSETQ. Trimming pared 4 bases from V and 3 bases from J, leaving 11 bases between. This CDR3 is built from 14 residues. The CDR3 region has the DNA TGCGCCAGCAGCATCCAGGACAGCTACAATGAGCAGTTCTTC. Its translation: CASSIQDSYNEQFF.

This chain joins TRBV10-1 and TRBJ2-2, with 8 bases fitting TRBD1. Germline CDR1 reads WNHNN; CDR2 reads SYGVQD (reference sequence). CDR3 length: 17 residues. V dropped 6 bases and J dropped 2; count of bases not matched to a gene: 11. CDR3 amino acids: CASRSNPSGGNTGELFF. The DNA for the CDR3 is TGCGCCAGCAGGTCCAACCCATCAGGGGGCAACACCGGGGAGCTGTTTTTT.

V and J are TRBV7-9 and TRBJ1-4; D not resolved. Looked up from germline, CDR1 is SEHNR and CDR2 is FQNEAQ (reference sequence). Trimming removed 4 bases at V and 5 bases at J, with 11 bases between. The CDR3 runs 14 residues. The CDR3 is CASSSREQNEKLFF. In nucleotides, the CDR3 is TGTGCCAGCAGCTCGCGGGAACAGAATGAAAAACTGTTTTTT.

The rearrangement links TRBV5-1 to TRBJ2-6; D not certain. CDR1 is SGHRS, CDR2 YFSETQ, per germline. Trimming shortened V by 4 bases and J by 2 bases, and 10 bases separated the two germline ends. The CDR3 spans 15 residues. CDR3 amino acids: CASSLLAAGANVLTF. CDR3 bases: TGCGCCAGCAGCCTTCTTGCCGCTGGGGCCAACGTCCTGACTTTC.

The V gene is TRBV15, the J gene TRBJ1-5; D uncertain. Trimming removed 0 bases from V and 7 bases from J, with 19 bases in between. Germline assignment: CDR1 LNHNV and CDR2 YYDKDF (reference sequence). The CDR3 sequence is 17 residues long. In nucleotides, the CDR3 is TGTGCCACCAGCAGAGATGATGCCCCTCGAGCTAGCCAGCCCCAGCATTTT. Amino acid sequence: CATSRDDAPRASQPQHF.

This sequence joins TRBV7-6 and TRBJ2-1; no firm D call. Trimming shortened V by 1 base and J by 4 bases, and 11 bases separated the two germline ends. Germline V gives CDR1 SGHVS, CDR2 FNYEAQ. The CDR3 extends over 15 amino acids. The CDR3 protein is CASSLVLGIYNEQFF. The CDR3 nucleotides read TGTGCCAGCAGCTTAGTGTTGGGGATTTACAATGAGCAGTTCTTC.

The chain joins TRBV7-6 to TRBJ2-2, with 9 bases aligning to TRBD2. The CDR3 is 15 amino acids. CDR1 is SGHVS and CDR2 is FNYEAQ in the germline V gene. With V trimmed by 5 bases and J by 3 bases, 4 bases remained unmatched. The CDR3 sequence: CASSDSGSYTGELFF. The CDR3, as DNA: TGTGCCAGCAGCGATAGCGGGAGCTACACCGGGGAGCTGTTTTTT.

V is TRBV4-2 and J is TRBJ1-3; weak D call: TRBD1 (5 bases). V was clipped by 8 bases and J by 0 bases, with 14 bases between them. Germline CDR1 is LGHNA and CDR2 is YNFKEQ. CDR3 length equals 15 residues. The CDR3 sequence: CASLRTGSSGNTIYF. CDR3 nucleotides: TGTGCCAGCCTCCGAACAGGTTCCTCTGGAAACACCATATATTTT.

This chain connects TRBV5-1 to TRBJ2-2, with a tentative D call TRBD1 (6 bases). V lost 4 bases to trimming and J lost 5 bases, with 12 bases between them. From germline, CDR1 is SGHRS and CDR2 YFSETQ. The CDR3 covers 14 residues. This chain's CDR3 is CASSIQQGTGELFF. Written as DNA, the CDR3 is TGCGCCAGCAGCATACAACAGGGAACCGGGGAGCTGTTTTTT.

The chain uses TRBV6-6 and TRBJ2-7; 11 nucleotides match TRBD2. V lost 6 bases, J lost 4 bases, and 8 bases stayed unmatched. This CDR3 is 15 amino acids long. The V gene's germline CDR1 is MNHNY and CDR2 SVGAGI (reference sequence). The CDR3 reads CASRPISGRVYEQYF. Written as DNA, the CDR3 is TGTGCCAGCAGGCCAATTAGCGGGAGGGTTTACGAGCAGTACTTC.

The CDR3 spells CASSPGQLNTGELFF. Written as DNA, the CDR3 is TGTGCCAGCAGTCCGGGACAGTTGAACACCGGGGAGCTGTTTTTT. This chain connects TRBV28 to TRBJ2-2; TRBD1 aligns across 7 bases. Trimming took 5 bases from V and 1 from J; bases not matched to a gene: 4. In germline, CDR1 is MDHEN, CDR2 SYDVKM. The CDR3 is 15 amino acids.

The V gene is TRBV10-3, the J gene TRBJ1-5; TRBD1 might be the D (5 bases). The CDR3 spans 13 residues. V lost 6 bases and J lost 0, with 6 bases in between. Germline CDR1 ENHRY, CDR2 SYGVKD. Here the CDR3 reads CAISQGSNQPQHF. CDR3 in DNA: TGTGCCATCAGCCAGGGTAGCAATCAGCCCCAGCATTTT.

V usage is TRBV4-3 and J usage is TRBJ1-1, with 9 positions matching TRBD1. This CDR3 contains 13 residues. After removal of 4 bases from V and 9 bases from J, the junction contained 6 bases not matched to a gene. The germline CDR1 and CDR2 sequences are LGHNA and YSLEER. The CDR3 is CASSPGTGIKAFF. Written as DNA, the CDR3 is TGCGCCAGCAGCCCGGGGACAGGGATAAAAGCTTTCTTT.

V gene TRBV5-1 combines with J gene TRBJ2-1; 9 bases map to TRBD2. Trimming cost V 4 bases and J 2 bases; bases outside gene matches: 7. Germline CDR1 is SGHRS and CDR2 is YFSETQ. This CDR3 region has 16 residues. The CDR3 bases are TGCGCCAGCAGCCCCCCGACTAGCGGAGCCTACAATGAGCAGTTCTTC. Encoded protein: CASSPPTSGAYNEQFF.

The chain employs TRBV9 and TRBJ1-3; D remains unclear. V was shortened by 0 bases and J by 2 bases, with 18 bases between the two germline ends. Per germline, CDR1 SGDLS and CDR2 YYNGEE. The CDR3 loop spans 18 amino acids. CDR3 region: CASSVDVRAGTTGNTIYF. As DNA, the CDR3 is TGTGCCAGCAGCGTAGACGTCCGGGCAGGTACTACTGGAAACACCATATATTTT. Full variable domain (missing parts from reference TRBV9 and TRBJ1-3): DSGVTQTPKHLITATGQRVTLRCSPRSGDLSVYWYQQSLDQGLQFLIQYYNGEERAKGNILERFSAQQFPDLHSELNLSSLELGDSALYFCASSVDVRAGTTGNTIYFGEGSWLTVV.

This sequence joins TRBV6-6 and TRBJ1-1; D not certain. V gave up 4 bases and J gave up 10 bases, with 16 bases separating them. CDR1 is MNHNY, CDR2 SVGAGI, per germline (reference sequence). The CDR3 is 13 amino acids. The CDR3: CASSSDGVRGAFF. CDR3 nucleotides: TGTGCCAGCAGTTCCGATGGGGTTCGAGGAGCTTTCTTT.

The chain links TRBV6-5 to TRBJ2-7, with 8 bases matching TRBD2. The CDR3 is 15 residues long. The V gene end was trimmed by 7 bases and the J gene end by 8 bases; junction bases not matched to a gene: 16. Germline CDR1 reads MNHEY; CDR2 reads SVGAGI. Here the CDR3 reads CASTLVASGPRKQYF. CDR3 bases: TGTGCCAGCACCCTAGTGGCTAGCGGGCCCCGCAAGCAGTACTTC.

This sequence joins TRBV5-1 and TRBJ1-4, with unresolved D. The CDR3 loop spans 14 amino acids. The germline V gene encodes CDR1 SGHRS and CDR2 YFSETQ. V lost 4 bases to trimming and J lost 6 bases, with 13 bases between them. The CDR3 loop reads CASSLDVVDEKLFF. The CDR3 nucleotides are TGCGCCAGCAGCCTTGACGTGGTTGATGAAAAACTGTTTTTT.